This entry describes one T cell receptor (beta chain). Its antigen is as yet unknown. Here immunoSEQ multiplex PCR was the method, and the copy in TCRdb shows in-frame clones only, minus some. Of about 150,000 clones in the sample, approximately 91% are singletons; the top ten hold under 5.5%. The sample is drawn from a study of T cell responses to AZD1222 COVID-19 vaccine. Broader study findings: Spike-spanning, vaccine-associated CD4 TCRs were dominant at 160-218 and 743-854. Spike-specific TCRs gained breadth and depth after people received two AZD1222 doses. Donors were mostly white British, more females; clonal diversity possibly underestimated.

Germline values: CDR1 MDHEN, CDR2 SYDVKM. The CDR3 has 16 amino acids. Trimming at V came to 4 bases and at J to 4 bases, leaving 7 bases not matched to a gene. The TCR comes from an adult who received the MenACWY meningococcal vaccine as a control. The chain is built from TRBV28 and TRBJ2-2; 9 bases are shared with TRBD2. This material consisted of peripheral blood, taken 28 days after the second dose of the MenACWY control vaccine. In DNA form, the CDR3 reads TGTGCCAGCAGTTACGGGATAGCGGGAGCCACCGGGGAGCTGTTTTTT. Its translation is CASSYGIAGATGELFF.